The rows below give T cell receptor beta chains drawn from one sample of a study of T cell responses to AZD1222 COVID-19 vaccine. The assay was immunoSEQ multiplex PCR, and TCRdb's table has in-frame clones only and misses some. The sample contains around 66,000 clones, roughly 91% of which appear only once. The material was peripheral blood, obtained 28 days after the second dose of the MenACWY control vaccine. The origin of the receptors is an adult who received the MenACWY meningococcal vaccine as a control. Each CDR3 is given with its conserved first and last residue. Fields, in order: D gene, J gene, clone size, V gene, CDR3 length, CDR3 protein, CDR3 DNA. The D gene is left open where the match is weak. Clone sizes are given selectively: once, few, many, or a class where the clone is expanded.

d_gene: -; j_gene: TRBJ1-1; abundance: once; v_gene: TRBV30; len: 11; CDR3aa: CAWSKHTEAFF; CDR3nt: TGTGCCTGGAGTAAACACACTGAAGCTTTCTTT
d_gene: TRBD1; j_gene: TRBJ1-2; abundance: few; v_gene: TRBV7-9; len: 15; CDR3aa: CASSSGRDRENGYTF; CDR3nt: TGTGCCAGCAGCTCGGGCAGGGACAGGGAGAATGGCTACACCTTC
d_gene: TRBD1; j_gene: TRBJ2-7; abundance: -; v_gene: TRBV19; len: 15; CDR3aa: CASSNQGQGSYEQYF; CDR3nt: TGTGCCAGTAGTAACCAAGGACAGGGCTCCTACGAGCAGTACTTC
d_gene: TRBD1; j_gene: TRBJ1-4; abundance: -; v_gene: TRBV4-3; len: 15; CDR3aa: CASSQEGTGLGKLFF; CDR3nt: TGCGCCAGCAGCCAAGAAGGGACAGGGTTAGGAAAACTGTTTTTT
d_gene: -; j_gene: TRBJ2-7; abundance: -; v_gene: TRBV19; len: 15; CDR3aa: CASSLTGTGSYEQYF; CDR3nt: TGTGCCAGTAGCCTAACCGGGACCGGTTCCTACGAGCAGTACTTC
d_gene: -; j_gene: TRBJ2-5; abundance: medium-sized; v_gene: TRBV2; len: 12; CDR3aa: CASKTLGETQYF; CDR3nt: TGTGCCAGCAAAACACTAGGAGAGACCCAGTACTTC
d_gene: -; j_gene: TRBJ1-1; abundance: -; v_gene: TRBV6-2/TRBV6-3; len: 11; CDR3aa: CASSYISEAFF; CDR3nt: TGTGCCAGCAGTTACATCTCCGAAGCTTTCTTT
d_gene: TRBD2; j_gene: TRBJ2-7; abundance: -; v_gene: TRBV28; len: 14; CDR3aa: CASSFGLAGDIKYF; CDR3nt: TGTGCCAGCAGTTTTGGGCTAGCGGGAGATATTAAGTACTTC
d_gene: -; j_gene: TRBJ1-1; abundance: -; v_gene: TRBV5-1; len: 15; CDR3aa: CASSLFRGAATEAFF; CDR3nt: TGCGCCAGCAGCTTGTTCCGGGGGGCGGCGACTGAAGCTTTCTTT
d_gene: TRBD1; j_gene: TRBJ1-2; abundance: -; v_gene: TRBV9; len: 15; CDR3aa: CASSVGWDRGYGYTF; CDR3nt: TGTGCCAGCAGCGTAGGTTGGGACAGAGGCTATGGCTACACCTTC
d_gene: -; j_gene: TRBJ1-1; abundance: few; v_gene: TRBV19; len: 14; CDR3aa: CASSIGEGDTEAFF; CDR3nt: TGTGCCAGTAGTATAGGCGAGGGGGACACTGAAGCTTTCTTT
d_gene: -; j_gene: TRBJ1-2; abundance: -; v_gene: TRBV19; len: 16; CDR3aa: CASSTQSRAPLYGYTF; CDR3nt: TGTGCCAGTAGTACACAAAGCCGGGCCCCCCTCTATGGCTACACCTTC
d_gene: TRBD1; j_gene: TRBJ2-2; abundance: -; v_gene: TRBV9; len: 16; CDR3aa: CASSVDGTGGTGELFF; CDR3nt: TGTGCCAGCAGCGTAGACGGGACAGGGGGCACCGGGGAGCTGTTTTTT
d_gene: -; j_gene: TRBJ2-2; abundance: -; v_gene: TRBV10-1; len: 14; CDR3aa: CASRGGTNTGELFF; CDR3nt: TGCGCCAGCAGGGGGGGAACGAACACCGGGGAGCTGTTTTTT
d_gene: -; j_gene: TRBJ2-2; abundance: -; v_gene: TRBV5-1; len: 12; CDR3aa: CASSNPTGELFF; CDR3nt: TGCGCCAGCAGCAACCCCACCGGGGAGCTGTTTTTT
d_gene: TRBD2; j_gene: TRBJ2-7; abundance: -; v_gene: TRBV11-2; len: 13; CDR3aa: CASTTPGGLKQYF; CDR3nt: TGTGCCAGCACCACTCCGGGGGGGCTAAAACAGTACTTC
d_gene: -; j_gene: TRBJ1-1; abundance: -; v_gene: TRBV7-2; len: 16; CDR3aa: CASSLALGALGTEAFF; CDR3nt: TGTGCCAGCAGCTTAGCGCTAGGGGCCTTAGGGACTGAAGCTTTCTTT
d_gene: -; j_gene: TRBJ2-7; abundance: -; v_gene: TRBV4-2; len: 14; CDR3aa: CASSPLLYSYEQYF; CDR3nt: TGTGCCAGCAGCCCCCTGTTATATTCCTACGAGCAGTACTTC
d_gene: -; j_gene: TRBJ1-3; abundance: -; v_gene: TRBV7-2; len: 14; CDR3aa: CASILREAGNTIYF; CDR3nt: TGTGCCAGCATCCTCAGGGAAGCTGGAAACACCATATATTTT
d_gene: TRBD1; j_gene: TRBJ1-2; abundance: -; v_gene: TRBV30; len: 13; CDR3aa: CAWSKDRVYGYTF; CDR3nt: TGTGCCTGGAGTAAAGACAGGGTATATGGCTACACCTTC
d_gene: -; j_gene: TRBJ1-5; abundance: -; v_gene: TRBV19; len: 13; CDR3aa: CATSRDSNQPQHF; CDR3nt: TGTGCCACTTCCAGGGATAGCAATCAGCCCCAGCATTTT
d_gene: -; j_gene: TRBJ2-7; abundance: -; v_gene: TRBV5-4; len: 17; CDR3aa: CASSPPVGVGRAYEQYF; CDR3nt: TGTGCCAGCAGCCCCCCGGTGGGAGTTGGTCGCGCTTACGAGCAGTACTTC
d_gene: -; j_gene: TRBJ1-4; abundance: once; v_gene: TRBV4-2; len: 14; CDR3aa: CASSQNQGLGELFF; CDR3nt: TGTGCCAGCAGCCAAAACCAGGGACTGGGGGAACTGTTTTTT
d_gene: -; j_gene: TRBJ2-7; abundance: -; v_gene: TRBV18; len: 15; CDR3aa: CASSEPNHRAGEQYF; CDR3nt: TGTGCCAGCAGTGAACCCAACCACAGGGCCGGGGAGCAGTACTTC
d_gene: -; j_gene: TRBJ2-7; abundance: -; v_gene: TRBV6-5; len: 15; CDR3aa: CASSYGNSGAYEQYF; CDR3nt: TGTGCCAGCAGTTACGGGAACTCCGGGGCCTACGAGCAGTACTTC
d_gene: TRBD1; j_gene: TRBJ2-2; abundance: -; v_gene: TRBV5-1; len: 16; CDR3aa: CASSHRDRTNTGELFF; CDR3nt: TGCGCCAGCTCTCACCGGGACAGGACGAACACCGGGGAGCTGTTTTTT
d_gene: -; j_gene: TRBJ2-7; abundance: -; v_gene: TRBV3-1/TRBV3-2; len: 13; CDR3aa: CASSLSGSYEQYF; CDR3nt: TGTGCCAGCAGTCTCTCGGGCTCCTACGAGCAGTACTTC
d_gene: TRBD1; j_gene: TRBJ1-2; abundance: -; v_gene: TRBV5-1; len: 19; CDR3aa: CASSFRTYRGGGSNYGYTF; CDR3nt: TGCGCCAGCAGCTTCCGCACCTACAGGGGGGGCGGGTCAAACTATGGCTACACCTTC
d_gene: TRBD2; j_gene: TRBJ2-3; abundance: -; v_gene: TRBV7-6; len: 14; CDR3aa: CASSLDPGGDTQYF; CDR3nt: TGTGCCAGCAGCTTAGACCCGGGAGGAGATACGCAGTATTTT
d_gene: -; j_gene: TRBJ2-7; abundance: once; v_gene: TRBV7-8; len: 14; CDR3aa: CASSLYADTYEQYF; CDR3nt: TGTGCCAGCAGCTTATACGCGGACACCTACGAGCAGTACTTC
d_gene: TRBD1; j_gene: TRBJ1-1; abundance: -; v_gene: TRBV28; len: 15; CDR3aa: CASSGGDRVNTEAFF; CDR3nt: TGTGCCAGCAGTGGTGGGGACAGGGTAAACACTGAAGCTTTCTTT
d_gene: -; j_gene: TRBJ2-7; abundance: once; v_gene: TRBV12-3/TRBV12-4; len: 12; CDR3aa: CASSRQSYEQYF; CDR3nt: TGTGCCAGCAGCCGACAGAGCTACGAGCAGTACTTC
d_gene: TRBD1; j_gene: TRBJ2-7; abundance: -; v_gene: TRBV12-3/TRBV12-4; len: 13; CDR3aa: CASRMDRGYEQYF; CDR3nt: TGTGCCAGCAGAATGGACAGGGGGTACGAGCAGTACTTC
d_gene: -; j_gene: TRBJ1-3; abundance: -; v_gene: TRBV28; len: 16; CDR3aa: CASSPPGGLPGNTIYF; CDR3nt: TGTGCCAGCAGTCCGCCCGGGGGCTTGCCTGGAAACACCATATATTTT
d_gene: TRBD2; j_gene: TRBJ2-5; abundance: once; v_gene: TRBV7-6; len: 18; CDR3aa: CASSLLRLLAGSQETQYF; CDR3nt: TGTGCCAGCAGCCTATTGAGGCTACTAGCGGGGTCCCAAGAGACCCAGTACTTC
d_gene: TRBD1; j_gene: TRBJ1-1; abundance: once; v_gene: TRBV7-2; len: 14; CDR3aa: CASSEQGGLTEAFF; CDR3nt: TGTGCCAGCAGCGAACAGGGGGGGCTAACTGAAGCTTTCTTT
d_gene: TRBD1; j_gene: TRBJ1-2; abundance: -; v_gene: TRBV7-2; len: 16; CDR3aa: CASSLVNTGGGYGYTF; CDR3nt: TGTGCCAGCAGCTTAGTAAATACAGGGGGTGGCTATGGCTACACCTTC
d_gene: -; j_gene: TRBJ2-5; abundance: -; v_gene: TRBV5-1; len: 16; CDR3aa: CASTPGGGLRGETQYF; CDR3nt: TGCGCCAGCACCCCCGGAGGGGGGCTGAGAGGGGAGACCCAGTACTTC